This entry describes one TCR beta chain. Its matching antigen is unknown. Here the CDR3 omits its conserved ending phenylalanine or tryptophan, so a read error is the likely source. The limits of the CDR3 on the DNA are not certain, so only TCRdb's listed CDR3 is given. Inclusive of both ends, the CDR3 amounts to 15 amino acids. The data were taken from a study of T cell responses to AZD1222 COVID-19 vaccine. This table comes from immunoSEQ multiplex PCR, and its TCRdb copy is limited to in-frame clones, with some not included. The top ten hold approximately 8% of the sample, which has about 130,000 clones, approximately 85% seen once. Regarding the study as a whole: The donor group comprised mostly white British people and more females; the analysis possibly underestimated clonal diversity. In the spike-specific TCR repertoire, nearly half reportedly target unmutated variant regions. Just a handful of AZD1222 recipients tested seropositive at baseline. No repertoire was sampled before or during the peak T cell response, only after it.

The rearrangement uses TRBV21-1 and TRBJ2-7; the table's TRBD2 call for D was not verified on the DNA. TRBV21-1 is flagged as a pseudogene. The source of this sequence is an adult in good health. The sequences come from peripheral blood, collected on day 0 of AZD1222 vaccination. The CDR3 loop reads CASSKAGWLAGPIAL.